This T cell receptor (beta chain) was documented in a study of Ad26.COV2.S vaccination and SARS-CoV-2 variants. The overall study: The COV1001 Ad26.COV2.S trial arm included the donor. Study outcomes and limitations: A substantial breadth of spike-specific CD8+ and CD4+ T cell responses after vaccination has been reported. Those who received the vaccine showed greater spike-specific TCR breadth than those given placebo.

J gave up 4 bases and V 0 bases, and 15 bases lay outside the gene matches. This CDR3 is built from 18 residues. CDR1 and CDR2 from the germline V gene are SGDLS and YYNGEE. A word on this clone: Antigen unknown.

Sequencing used immunoSEQ multiplex PCR; TCRdb keeps in-frame clones, though not all of them. Among 440,000 or so clones, 92% were seen once, and the ten largest hold more than 1.5%. Treatment of the sample: around 19 received Ad26.COV2.S at low or high dose, single or two shots; about 5 received placebo; per-sample allocation not given. Collection of samples fell on day 63 after the first vaccine or placebo injection. As its vector, the vaccine had Ad26, which expressed Wuhan-strain SARS-CoV-2 spike. The material sequenced was peripheral blood, taken in a trial of Ad26.COV2.S vaccine versus placebo. The rearrangement uses TRBV9 and TRBJ1-1, with 7 bases identical to TRBD1. This clonotype originated in a person between 18 and 60 years old who received the Ad26.COV2.S COVID-19 vaccine or a placebo. Written as DNA, the CDR3 is TGTGCCAGCAGCGTAGGGGAAGGGGGCGCGTATTCGACCACTGAAGCTTTCTTT. Protein: CASSVGEGGAYSTTEAFF.